This entry describes one T cell receptor beta chain. The target antigen is unknown. The sample comes from a study of cytomegalovirus exposure and HLA in healthy donors. Whole-study findings and limits: A later analysis reportedly identified an Asian-associated ancestry cluster as carrying fewer N-insertions than the roughly 670-donor mean.

PCR primers comprised 60 Vbeta and 13 Jbeta primers. Assay: immunoSEQ multiplex PCR; the TCRdb copy retains only in-frame clones and omits some. The data show around 100,000 clones, with 70% seen just once and roughly 11% held by the top ten. CDR3 size: 15 residues. V was clipped by 7 bases and J by 0 bases, with 14 bases between them. Germline-derived CDR1 and CDR2 are SGHTS and YDEGEE. The sample comprised PBMCs. The TCR originated in a man aged 40-55 years in good health and CMV-seropositive. The chain uses TRBV5-8 and TRBJ1-5; D might be TRBD1 (6 bases). CDR3 amino acids: CASGPTGISNQPQHF. The CDR3 DNA sequence: TGTGCCAGCGGCCCAACAGGGATTAGCAATCAGCCCCAGCATTTT.